A single sample is the source of the 27 T cell receptor beta chains below, sequenced in a study of shared clonotypes between healthy human individuals. Using immunoSEQ multiplex PCR, the repertoire was profiled, and TCRdb retains in-frame clones only, with some absent. Of approximately 1,500,000 clones in the sample, around 97% are singletons; the top ten hold over 1%. The sample consisted of naive CD4+ T cells sorted from blood. Subset defined: CD45RA+ positively selected. These TCRs come from a young man in good health.

The chain links TRBV28 to TRBJ1-2; 9 nucleotides line up with TRBD1. Unmatched junction bases numbered 15, after V lost 4 bases and J lost 12 bases. The CDR3 loop spans 15 amino acids. Per the germline V gene, CDR1 is MDHEN and CDR2 is SYDVKM. CDR3 sequence: CASSSKVGTGRSDTF. The CDR3 coding sequence is TGTGCCAGCAGTTCCAAGGTTGGGACAGGGAGGTCGGACACCTTC.

Worth noting for this clone: Additional DNA sequences in this sample encode the identical CDR3. This chain links TRBV28 with TRBJ2-7; no clear D. The ends were cut back, 2 bases at V and 0 bases at J, with 5 bases in the middle. Germline loops: CDR1 MDHEN, CDR2 SYDVKM. The CDR3 totals 13 residues. CDR3 sequence: CASSLTSSYEQYF. The CDR3 DNA reads as TGTGCCAGCAGTTTAACTTCCTCCTACGAGCAGTACTTC.

This clone was found once. CDR3 residues: CASSEYRGQGAYNEQFF. In DNA form, the CDR3 reads TGTGCCAGCAGTGAATATAGGGGACAGGGGGCCTACAATGAGCAGTTCTTC. V usage is TRBV25-1 and J usage is TRBJ2-1; TRBD1 aligns across 11 bases. V lost 0 bases and J lost 2; bases outside the gene matches: 3. The germline CDR1 and CDR2 sequences are MGHDK and SYGVNS. This CDR3 spans 17 amino acids.

The chain is built from TRBV5-6 and TRBJ2-3; the match to TRBD2 covers 7 bases. Germline V lookup: CDR1 SGHDT, CDR2 YYEEEE. CDR3 length: 18 amino acids. J lost 4 bases, V lost 3 bases, and 17 bases had no gene match. The CDR3 coding sequence is TGTGCCAGCAGCTCGCCCCTCATCCGGGAGGCCCCCCCAGATACGCAGTATTTT. Its protein product is CASSSPLIREAPPDTQYF.

The chain joins TRBV7-9 to TRBJ1-3, with D unresolved. Trimming took off 0 bases at V and 4 bases at J, with 7 bases between the two ends. This CDR3 spans 14 amino acids. Per germline, CDR1 SEHNR and CDR2 FQNEAQ (reference sequence). The CDR3 DNA follows: TGTGCCAGCAGCTTAGCTGCAAGAGGAAACACCATATATTTT. Its translation: CASSLAARGNTIYF.

The gene calls are TRBV6-1 and TRBJ2-7, with D maybe TRBD1 (6 bases). The CDR3 is made up of 16 amino acids. Germline V lookup: CDR1 MNHNS, CDR2 SASEGT. Trimming took 4 bases from V and 0 from J, leaving 16 bases between them. The DNA of the CDR3 is TGTGCCAGCAGTGCACCCGGGACATCAAGCTCCTACGAGCAGTACTTC. Translation gives CASSAPGTSSSYEQYF.

V is TRBV6-6 and J is TRBJ2-4; TRBD1 matches at 9 bases. The germline gives CDR1 MNHNY, CDR2 SVGAGI (reference sequence). The V segment lost 7 bases and the J segment 1 base; nucleotides outside the gene matches: 8. The CDR3 covers 16 residues. The CDR3 DNA follows: TGTGCCAGCAACCCGACAGGGGGGAGGGCCAAAAACATTCAGTACTTC. Encoded protein: CASNPTGGRAKNIQYF.

V gene TRBV9 combines with J gene TRBJ1-4; D unresolved. V shed 1 base and J shed 0 bases, with 7 bases lying between them. Germline values: CDR1 SGDLS, CDR2 YYNGEE. The CDR3 contains 15 residues. CDR3 sequence reads: CASSVNSATNEKLFF. In DNA, the CDR3 is TGTGCCAGCAGCGTAAACAGTGCAACTAATGAAAAACTGTTTTTT.

The V call is TRBV19, the J call TRBJ2-1; 7 bases map to TRBD2. V shed 0 bases, J shed 4 bases, and the junction held 9 bases outside the gene matches. This CDR3 comprises 17 residues. CDR1 and CDR2 (germline): LNHDA, SQIVND (reference sequence). CDR3 region: CASSIDPPSGGYNEQFF. The CDR3, as DNA: TGTGCCAGTAGTATAGATCCCCCTAGCGGAGGTTACAATGAGCAGTTCTTC.

The chain employs TRBV10-1 and TRBJ2-2; perhaps TRBD2 as D (6 bases). CDR3 length: 15 residues. Germline CDR1 WNHNN, CDR2 SYGVQD (reference sequence). Trimming shortened V by 2 bases and J by 6 bases, and 13 bases separated the two germline ends. The CDR3 spells CASSEDRWEAGELFF. Written as DNA, the CDR3 is TGCGCCAGCAGTGAGGATCGTTGGGAGGCCGGGGAGCTGTTTTTT.

The chain links TRBV15 to TRBJ1-1; 9 bases match TRBD1. Germline values: CDR1 LNHNV, CDR2 YYDKDF (reference sequence). The CDR3 runs 12 residues. V gave up 6 bases and J gave up 7 bases; unmatched junction bases: 3. CDR3 sequence: CATRQGADEAFF. DNA of the CDR3: TGTGCCACCAGACAGGGGGCGGATGAAGCTTTCTTT.

The rearrangement links TRBV18 to TRBJ2-1; 13 positions match TRBD2. From germline, CDR1 is KGHSH and CDR2 LQKENI. The CDR3 contains 18 residues. The ends lost 5 bases at V and 0 bases at J; junction bases unmatched: 7. This CDR3 is CASSTLRTSGSSYNEQFF. In DNA, the CDR3 is TGTGCCAGCTCAACTTTGCGGACTAGCGGGAGCTCCTACAATGAGCAGTTCTTC.

The CDR3 nucleotides read TGCGCCAGCAGTAAAGGGGTTGTCCCCAATGAGCAGTTCTTC. Protein product: CASSKGVVPNEQFF. The rearrangement joins TRBV10-1 to TRBJ2-1; a possible D gene is TRBD1 (5 bases). The CDR3 consists of 14 residues. CDR1 and CDR2 (germline): WNHNN, SYGVQD (reference sequence). V was pared by 5 bases and J by 6 bases, with 14 bases between.

The chain has TRBV28 and TRBJ2-1, with D perhaps matching TRBD2 (5 bases). The V end lost 5 bases, the J end lost 13 bases, and 18 bases lay between the germline ends. Germline V lookup: CDR1 MDHEN, CDR2 SYDVKM. The length of the CDR3 is 13 residues. DNA of the CDR3: TGTGCCAGCAGTCTGAGGGATACGGCATTACAGTTCTTC. Amino acids: CASSLRDTALQFF. The full variable domain, in which reference TRBV28 and TRBJ2-1 provide the parts outside the CDR3, is DVKVTQSSRYLVKRTGEKVFLECVQDMDHENMFWYRQDPGLGLRLIYFSYDVKMKEKGDIPEGYSVSREKKERFSLILESASTNQTSMYLCASSLRDTALQFFGPGTRLTVL.

The J gene is TRBJ2-7, the V gene TRBV9, with 12 bases aligning to TRBD2. The CDR3 runs to 18 residues. Germline V gene data show CDR1 as SGDLS and CDR2 as YYNGEE. Trimming removed 0 bases from V and 1 base from J; junction bases left unmatched: 8. The CDR3 reads CASSVGLAGESISYEQYF. In nucleotides, the CDR3 is TGTGCCAGCAGCGTAGGACTAGCGGGAGAGTCAATATCCTACGAGCAGTACTTC. The full variable domain, with the rest looked up from reference TRBV9 and TRBJ2-7, is DSGVTQTPKHLITATGQRVTLRCSPRSGDLSVYWYQQSLDQGLQFLIQYYNGEERAKGNILERFSAQQFPDLHSELNLSSLELGDSALYFCASSVGLAGESISYEQYFGPGTRLTVT.

This rearrangement joins TRBV7-8 to TRBJ2-5; D call uncertain. The germline V and J ends were trimmed by 3 bases and 4 bases, with 12 bases remaining between them. Per the germline V gene, CDR1 is SGHVS and CDR2 is FQNEAQ. The CDR3 contains 14 residues. CDR3 region: CASSFAAMVETQYF. The CDR3 DNA reads as TGTGCCAGCAGCTTCGCGGCCATGGTAGAGACCCAGTACTTC.

The rearrangement uses TRBV5-1 and TRBJ1-1; D remains unclear. V was shortened by 4 bases and J by 3 bases, with 16 bases between the two germline ends. The CDR3 runs 15 residues. The germline gives CDR1 SGHRS, CDR2 YFSETQ. The CDR3 nucleotides read TGCGCCAGCAGCCGCCGGGGAGGGTTAGACACTGAAGCTTTCTTT. It codes for CASSRRGGLDTEAFF.

The chain carries TRBV5-1 and TRBJ2-7; 10 bases align to TRBD1. With 3 bases clipped from V and 5 bases from J, the junction kept 8 bases outside the gene matches. CDR1 and CDR2 (germline): SGHRS, YFSETQ. This CDR3 has 15 residues. CDR3 in DNA: TGCGCCAGCAGCTCCCTCGGGACAGGGGTCGACGAGCAGTACTTC. Translated, it gives CASSSLGTGVDEQYF.

V is TRBV4-3 and J is TRBJ2-3, with D possibly matching TRBD1 (6 bases). The CDR3 loop spans 14 amino acids. V was cut by 3 bases and J by 5 bases, with 12 bases left in between. Looked up from germline, CDR1 is LGHNA and CDR2 is YSLEER. CDR3 bases: TGCGCCAGCAGCCAGAGGACCAGGGGAGATACGCAGTATTTT. Its protein product is CASSQRTRGDTQYF.

V is TRBV10-3 and J is TRBJ1-1; D not certain. Trimming cost V 10 bases and J 1 base, with 16 bases left between them. Germline lookup yields CDR1 ENHRY and CDR2 SYGVKD. CDR3 size: 14 residues. This CDR3 is CATLDVYGNTEAFF. The CDR3 DNA is TGTGCCACCCTAGATGTCTATGGGAACACTGAAGCTTTCTTT.

J is TRBJ1-1 and V is TRBV18; D is uncertain. The CDR3 consists of 16 residues. Trimming cost V 3 bases and J 1 base, with 15 bases left between them. Germline CDR1 KGHSH, CDR2 LQKENI. In nucleotides, the CDR3 is TGTGCCAGCTCACCCACCGCAGACGGCTCGAACACTGAAGCTTTCTTT. This gives the protein CASSPTADGSNTEAFF.

V usage is TRBV11-2 and J usage is TRBJ2-7; no clear D gene. The CDR3 consists of 13 residues. Germline CDR1 reads SGHAT; CDR2 reads FQNNGV. V was cut by 6 bases and J by 2 bases, with 11 bases left in between. In DNA, the CDR3 is TGTGCCAGCAGTGTAGGGCTCCCCTACGAGCAGTACTTC. Its protein product is CASSVGLPYEQYF.

The chain employs TRBV29-1 and TRBJ2-3; perhaps TRBD2 as D (6 bases). CDR1 and CDR2 from the germline V gene are SQVTM and ANQGSEA. V lost 6 bases and J lost 2, with 21 bases in between. The CDR3 is 16 amino acids. The chain's CDR3 is CSVCWRLAPNTDTQYF. The DNA of the CDR3 is TGCAGCGTCTGTTGGAGGCTAGCGCCAAACACAGATACGCAGTATTTT.

The V gene is TRBV6-6, the J gene TRBJ2-5; TRBD2 matches 9 bases. The CDR3 runs 16 residues. Germline CDR1 MNHNY, CDR2 SVGAGI (reference sequence). V was clipped by 2 bases and J by 4 bases; unmatched bases: 8. CDR3 sequence: CASSYEAGGPLETQYF. In nucleotides, the CDR3 is TGTGCCAGCAGTTACGAGGCGGGAGGGCCCCTAGAGACCCAGTACTTC.

The chain couples TRBV10-2 to TRBJ2-1; 11 bases map to TRBD2. CDR1 WSHSY and CDR2 SAAADI come from the germline V gene. V shed 9 bases and J 6 bases; nucleotides not matched to a gene: 7. This CDR3 spans 14 amino acids. The chain's CDR3 is CASQIAGGLNEQFF. CDR3 sequence (DNA): TGCGCCAGTCAGATAGCGGGAGGGCTCAATGAGCAGTTCTTC.

The chain recombines TRBV10-3 with TRBJ2-7; 10 bases agree with TRBD1. The J segment lost 7 bases and the V segment lost 10 bases, leaving 10 bases of the junction unmatched. There are 13 residues in the CDR3. The germline V gene has CDR1 ENHRY and CDR2 SYGVKD. The CDR3 DNA follows: TGTGCCACCGCGGGGACAGGGGTCGGGGAGCAGTACTTC. The encoded protein is CATAGTGVGEQYF.

In DNA, the CDR3 is TGTGCCAGCAGCCTACGACAGGGTCGGAATCAGCCCCAGCATTTT. Its protein product is CASSLRQGRNQPQHF. This chain uses TRBV6-6 with TRBJ1-5; 7 nucleotides agree with TRBD1. Germline CDR1 MNHNY, CDR2 SVGAGI (reference sequence). This CDR3 has 15 residues. V lost 6 bases, J lost 4 bases, and 9 bases stayed unmatched.